This is a list of T cell receptor beta chains from one sample in a study of cytomegalovirus exposure and HLA in healthy donors. Libraries were prepared by immunoSEQ multiplex PCR; TCRdb keeps only in-frame clonotypes and omits some of them. The table records over 150,000 clones, 75% to 90% of them present only once. Sequenced material: PBMCs. These receptors were taken from a human donor in good health. CDR3s include the opening cysteine and the closing phenylalanine or tryptophan. D genes are given only for firm matches. Where a row states a size, it is once, few, many or the class of an expanded clone; other rows omit it.

V: TRBV21-1; length: 17; D: -; size: -; J: TRBJ2-2; CDR3: CASSKVPGQGNTGELFF; DNA: TGTGCCAGCAGCAAAGTTCCGGGACAGGGGAACACCGGGGAGCTGTTTTTT
V: TRBV5-4; length: 15; D: -; size: -; J: TRBJ2-2; CDR3: CASSLEITNTGELFF; DNA: TGTGCCAGCAGCCTGGAAATCACGAACACCGGGGAGCTGTTTTTT
V: TRBV4-3; length: 13; D: TRBD1; size: once; J: TRBJ2-2; CDR3: CASSQGQGRELFF; DNA: TGCGCCAGCAGCCAAGGACAGGGCCGGGAGCTGTTTTTT
V: TRBV2; length: 14; D: -; size: -; J: TRBJ1-2; CDR3: CASRPTVSAYGYTF; DNA: TGTGCCAGCAGGCCAACAGTGTCGGCCTATGGCTACACCTTC
V: TRBV4-1; length: 19; D: TRBD2; size: -; J: TRBJ2-2; CDR3: CASSQDYGGGGLNTGELFF; DNA: TGCGCCAGCAGCCAAGATTACGGGGGCGGGGGGCTGAACACCGGGGAGCTGTTTTTT
V: TRBV12-5; length: 16; D: -; size: few; J: TRBJ2-1; CDR3: CASGPSVSGLRNEQFF; DNA: TGTGCTAGTGGTCCCTCGGTGTCGGGGTTGAGGAATGAGCAGTTCTTC
V: TRBV4-3; length: 16; D: -; size: -; J: TRBJ1-4; CDR3: CASSQLNREISEKLFF; DNA: TGCGCCAGCAGCCAACTAAACAGGGAAATCTCTGAAAAACTGTTTTTT
V: TRBV4-3; length: 15; D: -; size: -; J: TRBJ1-6; CDR3: CASSQDFPLPSPLHF; DNA: TGCGCCAGCAGCCAAGATTTCCCGCTACCGTCACCCCTCCACTTT
V: TRBV2; length: 12; D: -; size: -; J: TRBJ2-3; CDR3: CASAPTGDTQYF; DNA: TGTGCCAGCGCCCCCACTGGAGATACGCAGTATTTT
V: TRBV5-4; length: 15; D: -; size: -; J: TRBJ1-2; CDR3: CASSLEYGGGDGYTF; DNA: TGTGCCAGCAGCTTGGAGTACGGGGGGGGTGATGGCTACACCTTC
V: TRBV10-3; length: 16; D: TRBD2; size: -; J: TRBJ2-4; CDR3: CAISPGTSGGGGIQYF; DNA: TGTGCCATCAGTCCCGGGACTAGCGGGGGTGGTGGCATTCAGTACTTC
V: TRBV2; length: 11; D: -; size: -; J: TRBJ1-4; CDR3: CASSPQVLLFF; DNA: TGTGCCAGCAGTCCACAGGTATTACTGTTTTTT
V: TRBV7-2; length: 14; D: -; size: -; J: TRBJ2-1; CDR3: CASSLVSRYNEQFF; DNA: TGTGCCAGCAGCTTAGTATCCAGGTACAATGAGCAGTTCTTC
V: TRBV7-8; length: 16; D: TRBD1; size: -; J: TRBJ1-5; CDR3: CASSLTPDRGNQPQHF; DNA: TGTGCCAGCAGCCTGACCCCGGACAGGGGGAATCAGCCCCAGCATTTT
V: TRBV25-1; length: 12; D: -; size: -; J: TRBJ1-2; CDR3: CASSEKGDGYTF; DNA: TGTGCCAGCAGTGAGAAGGGGGATGGCTACACCTTC
V: TRBV4-3; length: 16; D: -; size: -; J: TRBJ1-6; CDR3: CASSQDHGGYNSPLHF; DNA: TGCGCCAGCAGCCAAGACCATGGCGGATATAATTCACCCCTCCACTTT
V: TRBV7-9; length: 16; D: -; size: -; J: TRBJ2-2; CDR3: CASSLFERTNTGELFF; DNA: TGTGCCAGCAGCTTATTCGAGCGGACGAACACCGGGGAGCTGTTTTTT
V: TRBV6-4; length: 15; D: -; size: few; J: TRBJ2-1; CDR3: CASSLVRGSYNEQFF; DNA: TGTGCCAGCAGTCTGGTGCGGGGCTCCTACAATGAGCAGTTCTTC
V: TRBV7-2; length: 16; D: TRBD1; size: few; J: TRBJ2-2; CDR3: CASSHPGQVNTGELFF; DNA: TGTGCCAGCAGCCATCCGGGACAGGTAAACACCGGGGAGCTGTTTTTT
V: TRBV7-3; length: 13; D: -; size: -; J: TRBJ1-6; CDR3: CASSHSPGNPLHF; DNA: TGTGCCAGCAGCCACTCACCGGGAAACCCCCTCCACTTT
V: TRBV5-8; length: 14; D: -; size: -; J: TRBJ1-1; CDR3: CASSPGGSNTEAFF; DNA: TGTGCCAGCAGCCCGGGGGGCAGTAACACTGAAGCTTTCTTT
V: TRBV2; length: 15; D: TRBD1; size: few; J: TRBJ1-2; CDR3: CASSRRQGVDYGYTF; DNA: TGTGCCAGCAGTAGGAGACAGGGGGTCGACTATGGCTACACCTTC
V: TRBV18; length: 16; D: -; size: once; J: TRBJ2-7; CDR3: CASSPPDRTNSYEQYF; DNA: TGTGCCAGCTCACCTCCGGACAGAACTAACTCCTACGAGCAGTACTTC
V: TRBV6-5; length: 15; D: -; size: few; J: TRBJ1-3; CDR3: CASSYGGSSGNTIYF; DNA: TGTGCCAGCAGTTACGGAGGCAGCTCTGGAAACACCATATATTTT